The rows below give T cell receptor beta chains drawn from one sample of a study of blood T cells in healthy people across ages. In TCRdb, the 5' RACE reads were re-called with MiXCR into one record per CDR3 protein. The sample records around 820,000 distinct CDR3 sequences, roughly 25% being singletons. This sample was shared with a second study, whose subject was T cells of mothers and their children.

Sequencing used blood. Source of these receptors: a boy aged 5-17 years in good health. CDR3s include the opening cysteine and the closing phenylalanine or tryptophan. Each record gives: clone size, V gene, J gene, D gene, CDR3 protein, CDR3 DNA. The D gene is left open where the match is weak. Clone size, where shown, is once, few, many, or a class for clones that have expanded.

>.|TRBV11-2|TRBJ1-1|.
CASSVTSGATGTEAFF
TGTGCCAGCAGCGTCACGAGCGGGGCCACGGGGACTGAAGCTTTCTTT
>.|TRBV5-1|TRBJ1-2|.
CASSFDSRLYYGYTF
TGCGCCAGCAGCTTCGACAGCAGACTGTACTATGGCTACACCTTC
>few|TRBV20-1|TRBJ2-7|.
CSAPLGEIYEQYF
TGCAGTGCGCCGCTGGGGGAGATATACGAGCAGTACTTC
>.|TRBV4-1|TRBJ1-3|.
CASSPRASGNTIYF
TGCGCCAGCAGCCCAAGGGCCTCTGGAAACACCATATATTTT
>.|TRBV7-3|TRBJ1-2|.
CASSLNPRTSNYGYTF
TGTGCCAGCAGCTTAAATCCCAGGACGTCGAACTATGGCTACACCTTC
>.|TRBV25-1|TRBJ2-5|TRBD2
CASSLSGGQQETQYF
TGTGCCAGCAGTCTGAGCGGGGGGCAACAAGAGACCCAGTACTTC
>few|TRBV7-3|TRBJ2-3|.
CASSLLADLPTQYF
TGTGCCAGCAGCTTATTGGCAGACCTTCCTACGCAGTATTTT
>few|TRBV28|TRBJ2-1|.
CASSSDSNEQFF
TGTGCCAGCAGTAGTGACAGCAATGAGCAGTTCTTC
>.|TRBV5-6|TRBJ2-3|.
CASSSFGGVVDTQYF
TGTGCCAGCAGCTCGTTTGGCGGGGTTGTAGATACGCAGTATTTT
>few|TRBV20-1|TRBJ1-1|TRBD1
CSARDPETGPYLNTEAFF
TGCAGTGCTAGGGACCCCGAGACAGGGCCATATTTGAACACTGAAGCTTTCTTT
>.|TRBV20-1|TRBJ2-7|.
CSARDQPYEQCF
TGCAGTGCTAGAGATCAGCCCTACGAGCAGTGCTTC
>few|TRBV21-1|TRBJ2-1|.
CASSKDLPPGLYNEQFF
TGTGCCAGCAGCAAAGATTTGCCGCCGGGTCTATACAATGAGCAGTTCTTC
>.|TRBV7-2|TRBJ1-6|.
CASSFIGGDNSPLHF
TGCGCCAGCAGCTTTATAGGCGGGGATAATTCACCCCTCCACTTT
>.|TRBV29-1|TRBJ2-1|.
CSVAKVDNEQFF
TGCAGCGTGGCCAAGGTGGACAATGAGCAGTTCTTC
>.|TRBV9|TRBJ2-3|TRBD2
CASSVGGGTSGGAIDTQYF
TGTGCCAGCAGCGTAGGAGGTGGGACTAGCGGGGGGGCAATAGATACGCAGTATTTT
>few|TRBV11-3|TRBJ1-1|.
CASSLNKGEAFF
TGTGCCAGCAGCTTAAATAAGGGGGAAGCTTTCTTT
>.|TRBV12-3/TRBV12-4|TRBJ2-5|TRBD2
CASGFDRGDQETQYF
TGTGCCAGCGGTTTCGACCGGGGGGATCAAGAGACCCAGTACTTC
>once|TRBV7-2|TRBJ2-1|TRBD2
CASSFAGLAGGEQFF
TGTGCCAGCAGCTTCGCGGGACTAGCGGGAGGTGAGCAGTTCTTC
>.|TRBV27|TRBJ2-1|.
CASSRVGGRYNEQFF
TGTGCCAGCAGTAGGGTGGGAGGAAGGTACAATGAGCAGTTCTTC
>.|TRBV5-1|TRBJ2-7|TRBD1
CASSPTRQGAYEQYF
TGCGCCAGCAGCCCCACGAGACAGGGAGCCTACGAGCAGTACTTC
>few|TRBV20-1|TRBJ2-3|.
CSAPGQPKDTQYF
TGCAGTGCCCCGGGACAACCTAAAGATACGCAGTATTTT
>few|TRBV5-1|TRBJ2-2|TRBD2
CASTLLAGENTGELFF
TGCGCCAGCACCTTACTAGCGGGAGAAAACACCGGGGAGCTGTTTTTT
>few|TRBV7-9|TRBJ1-3|.
CASSLGGRNTIYF
TGTGCCAGCAGCTTAGGTGGACGGAACACCATATATTTT
>few|TRBV29-1|TRBJ2-7|.
CSTTDGSYEQYF
TGCAGCACTACGGACGGGTCCTACGAGCAGTACTTC
>few|TRBV19|TRBJ2-1|TRBD2
CASSWGGAGRGSYNEQFF
TGTGCCAGTAGTTGGGGAGGGGCGGGACGGGGCTCCTACAATGAGCAGTTCTTC
>.|TRBV5-6|TRBJ2-2|.
CASSFRDPSGELFF
TGTGCCAGCAGCTTCCGGGACCCCTCCGGGGAGCTGTTTTTT
>.|TRBV7-8|TRBJ1-3|.
CASTLSFSGNTIYF
TGTGCCAGCACCCTGAGCTTCTCTGGAAACACCATATATTTT
>few|TRBV4-2|TRBJ1-2|.
CASSQLPGTHTGYTF
TGTGCCAGCAGCCAACTCCCCGGGACTCATACGGGCTACACCTTC
>few|TRBV20-1|TRBJ2-7|.
CSARSYRYYEQYF
TGCAGTGCTAGGTCATACCGTTACTACGAGCAGTACTTC
>.|TRBV29-1|TRBJ2-1|.
CSVVSSSYNEQFF
TGCAGCGTTGTTAGTAGCTCCTACAATGAGCAGTTCTTC
>.|TRBV2|TRBJ1-3|.
CASTDDRASGNTIYF
TGTGCCAGCACAGATGACCGGGCCTCTGGAAACACCATATATTTT
>.|TRBV4-3|TRBJ1-2|.
CASSQDRLQDRLYGYTF
TGCGCCAGCAGCCAAGATCGTCTGCAGGACAGACTCTATGGCTACACCTTC
>.|TRBV29-1|TRBJ1-1|.
CSVVLLWAEAFF
TGCAGCGTTGTCTTACTGTGGGCTGAAGCTTTCTTT
>.|TRBV24-1|TRBJ2-6|.
CATSGPRGTGANVLTF
TGTGCCACCAGTGGCCCACGGGGGACTGGGGCCAACGTCCTGACTTTC
>few|TRBV6-2/TRBV6-3|TRBJ2-4|.
CASSYPLSF
TGTGCCAGCAGTTACCCCCTCTCGTTC
>few|TRBV3-1|TRBJ2-4|.
CASSLTRDLAKNIQYF
TGTGCCAGCAGCCTCACCAGGGACCTAGCCAAAAACATTCAGTACTTC
>few|TRBV6-1|TRBJ1-2|.
CASSEQRGYTF
TGTGCCAGCAGTGAACAGCGTGGCTACACCTTC
>many|TRBV29-1|TRBJ1-4|.
CSVISEGLHEKLFF
TGCAGCGTCATTTCGGAGGGCCTCCATGAAAAACTGTTTTTT
>.|TRBV6-5|TRBJ2-5|.
CASSYERRETQYF
TGTGCCAGCAGTTACGAACGGCGGGAGACCCAGTACTTC
>.|TRBV7-7|TRBJ2-1|TRBD1
CASSHFPGQGNEQFF
TGTGCTAGCAGCCACTTTCCGGGACAGGGCAATGAGCAGTTCTTC
>.|TRBV12-3/TRBV12-4|TRBJ2-3|.
CASSLSSRGPDTDTQYF
TGTGCCAGCAGTTTATCTTCCCGGGGCCCCGATACAGATACGCAGTATTTT
>.|TRBV7-6|TRBJ1-1|.
CASSSIDRNTEAFF
TGTGCCAGCAGTTCCATCGACAGAAACACTGAAGCTTTCTTT
>few|TRBV5-1|TRBJ2-5|.
CASSGPLETQYF
TGCGCCAGCAGTGGGCCCCTAGAGACCCAGTACTTC
>.|TRBV5-1|TRBJ2-1|TRBD2
CASSLPGLAGGSEQFF
TGCGCCAGCAGCCTACCGGGACTAGCGGGAGGAAGTGAGCAGTTCTTC
>.|TRBV25-1|TRBJ2-4|TRBD2
CASSPLAVIAKNIQYF
TGTGCCAGCAGCCCACTAGCGGTAATAGCCAAAAACATTCAGTACTTC
>.|TRBV15|TRBJ1-1|.
CATSRDGGWSTEAFF
TGTGCCACCAGCAGGGACGGAGGGTGGAGCACTGAAGCTTTCTTT
>.|TRBV6-2/TRBV6-3|TRBJ2-5|TRBD2
CASSYLGGSGMETQYF
TGTGCCAGCAGTTATCTGGGCGGGAGCGGAATGGAGACCCAGTACTTC
>few|TRBV6-2/TRBV6-3|TRBJ2-6|.
CASSYRASGANVLTF
TGTGCCAGCAGTTACCGGGCCTCTGGGGCCAACGTCCTGACTTTC
>.|TRBV29-1|TRBJ2-3|.
CSVEDQGTDTQYF
TGCAGCGTTGAAGATCAGGGCACAGATACGCAGTATTTT
>many|TRBV10-3|TRBJ2-1|TRBD2
CAISESGGGEQFF
TGTGCCATCAGTGAGTCAGGCGGGGGGGAGCAGTTCTTC
>.|TRBV10-3|TRBJ1-2|TRBD1
CATTGQGAAGYTF
TGTGCCACGACGGGACAGGGGGCGGCTGGCTACACCTTC
>few|TRBV3-1|TRBJ2-1|TRBD2
CASSQDGGANEQFF
TGTGCCAGCAGCCAAGACGGGGGGGCCAATGAGCAGTTCTTC
>few|TRBV7-2|TRBJ1-2|.
CASSLDGRMNYGYTF
TGTGCCAGCAGCTTAGACGGACGGATGAACTATGGCTACACCTTC
>few|TRBV5-1|TRBJ1-1|.
CASSLAGHRGNTEAFF
TGCGCCAGCAGCTTGGCGGGCCACCGGGGGAACACTGAAGCTTTCTTT
>few|TRBV20-1|TRBJ2-5|.
CSARGHSQTWEQYF
TGCAGTGCTAGAGGTCACAGCCAAACTTGGGAGCAGTACTTC
>many|TRBV7-9|TRBJ1-2|TRBD1
CASSLAGQGNYGYTF
TGTGCCAGCAGCTTAGCTGGACAGGGGAACTATGGCTACACCTTC
>few|TRBV6-6|TRBJ2-1|.
CASSSLVGAARGEQFF
TGTGCCAGCAGCTCACTGGTCGGTGCAGCAAGGGGTGAGCAGTTCTTC
>.|TRBV6-5|TRBJ1-4|.
CASSAYTAPTNEKLFF
TGTGCCAGCAGTGCGTATACAGCTCCAACTAATGAAAAACTGTTTTTT
>.|TRBV4-3|TRBJ2-1|TRBD2
CASSQGSGDYNEQFF
TGCGCCAGCAGCCAAGGCAGCGGGGACTACAATGAGCAGTTCTTC